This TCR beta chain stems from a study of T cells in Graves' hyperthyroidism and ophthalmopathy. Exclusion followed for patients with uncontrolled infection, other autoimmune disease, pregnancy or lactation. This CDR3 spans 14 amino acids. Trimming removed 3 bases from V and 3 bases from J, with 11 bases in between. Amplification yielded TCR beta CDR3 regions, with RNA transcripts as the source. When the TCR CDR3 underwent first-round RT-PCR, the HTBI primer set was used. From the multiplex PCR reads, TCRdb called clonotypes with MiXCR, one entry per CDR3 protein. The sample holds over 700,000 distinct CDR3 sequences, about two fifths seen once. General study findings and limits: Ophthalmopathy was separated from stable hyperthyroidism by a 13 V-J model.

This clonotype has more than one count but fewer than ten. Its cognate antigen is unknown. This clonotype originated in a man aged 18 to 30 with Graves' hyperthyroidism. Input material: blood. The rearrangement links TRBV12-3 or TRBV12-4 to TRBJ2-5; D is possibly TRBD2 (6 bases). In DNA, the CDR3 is TGTGCCAGCAGTTTCGGAGGGAGAGAAGAGACCCAGTACTTC. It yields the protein CASSFGGREETQYF.